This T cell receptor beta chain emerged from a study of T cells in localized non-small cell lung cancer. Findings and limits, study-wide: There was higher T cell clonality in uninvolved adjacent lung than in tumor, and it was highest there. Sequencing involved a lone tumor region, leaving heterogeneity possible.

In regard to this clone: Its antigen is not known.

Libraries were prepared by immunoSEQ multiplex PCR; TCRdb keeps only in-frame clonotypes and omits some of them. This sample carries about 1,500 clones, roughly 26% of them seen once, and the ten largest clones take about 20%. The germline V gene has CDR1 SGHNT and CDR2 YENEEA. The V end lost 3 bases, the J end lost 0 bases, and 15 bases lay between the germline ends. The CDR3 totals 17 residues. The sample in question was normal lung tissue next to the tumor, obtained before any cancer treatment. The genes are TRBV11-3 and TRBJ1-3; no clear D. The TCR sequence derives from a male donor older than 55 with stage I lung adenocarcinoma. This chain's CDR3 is CASSFRKIEGSGNTIYF. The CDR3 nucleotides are TGTGCCAGCAGCTTTAGAAAAATAGAAGGCTCTGGAAACACCATATATTTT.